These 28 T cell receptor beta chains were all obtained from the same sample, sequenced in a study of cytomegalovirus exposure and HLA in healthy donors. The PCR made use of 60 Vbeta and 13 Jbeta primers. TCRdb's copy holds only in-frame clones and misses some; the assay was immunoSEQ multiplex PCR. The sample yields roughly 120,000 clones, around 80% seen once. The sample taken for sequencing was PBMCs. The receptors here all came from a man between 25 and 39 years old in good health and CMV-seropositive.

This sequence joins TRBV15 and TRBJ2-1, with 7 positions matching TRBD1. V was clipped by 1 base and J by 5 bases; unmatched bases: 11. The germline V gene encodes CDR1 LNHNV and CDR2 YYDKDF (reference sequence). CDR3 length equals 17 residues. The CDR3 is CATSRVPTGALNNEQFF. CDR3 DNA sequence: TGTGCCACCAGCAGAGTTCCTACAGGGGCACTAAACAATGAGCAGTTCTTC.

This clone has more than one count but fewer than ten. The genes are TRBV6-5 and TRBJ1-1, with D possibly TRBD1 on 6 matching bases. The CDR3 sequence is 14 residues long. V was clipped by 6 bases and J by 2 bases, with 13 bases between them. From germline, CDR1 is MNHEY and CDR2 SVGAGI. Here the CDR3 reads CASSPDRFNTEAFF. As DNA, the CDR3 is TGTGCCAGCAGCCCGGACAGATTTAACACTGAAGCTTTCTTT.

This sequence joins TRBV7-2 and TRBJ2-5; possibly TRBD2 for D (5 bases). The V gene lost 3 bases and the J gene lost 7 bases, with 9 bases spanning the gap. Looked up from germline, CDR1 is SGHTA and CDR2 is FQGNSA. The CDR3 length is 12 residues. CDR3 residues: CASSLVARTQYF. In DNA form, the CDR3 reads TGTGCCAGCAGCTTGGTAGCGAGGACCCAGTACTTC.

This sequence joins TRBV7-9 and TRBJ2-1, with TRBD1 matching over 7 bases. Trimming cost V 1 base and J 2 bases; bases outside gene matches: 2. CDR3 length equals 15 residues. Per the germline V gene, CDR1 is SEHNR and CDR2 is FQNEAQ (reference sequence). The DNA for the CDR3 is TGTGCCAGCAGCTTAGGGGGGACAGCCTACAATGAGCAGTTCTTC. Protein product: CASSLGGTAYNEQFF.

The chain joins TRBV27 to TRBJ2-7; 8 nucleotides line up with TRBD2. The V and J ends lost 3 bases and 7 bases, in that order; junction bases with no gene match: 8. Germline CDR1 MNHEY, CDR2 SMNVEV (reference sequence). This CDR3 contains 14 residues. CDR3 protein: CASSFGGGRGEQYF. The CDR3 region has the DNA TGTGCCAGCAGTTTCGGCGGGGGGCGGGGGGAGCAGTACTTC.

V and J are TRBV18 and TRBJ2-3; 9 bases match TRBD1. The CDR3 extends over 16 amino acids. Germline V gene data show CDR1 as KGHSH and CDR2 as LQKENI. The J segment lost 0 bases and the V segment lost 3 bases, leaving 4 bases of the junction unmatched. The CDR3 sequence: CASSPDRGTSTDTQYF. CDR3 DNA: TGTGCCAGCTCACCCGACAGGGGGACTAGCACAGATACGCAGTATTTT.

This clone was counted a single time. For the CDR3, the DNA is TGCGCCAGCAGCTTGGGCAGGGGGAATGAAAAACTGTTTTTT. Translated, it gives CASSLGRGNEKLFF. This chain joins TRBV5-1 and TRBJ1-4, with 7 bases identical to TRBD1. The CDR3 extends over 14 amino acids. Looked up from germline, CDR1 is SGHRS and CDR2 is YFSETQ. J lost 5 bases, V lost 0 bases, and 1 base had no gene match. Variable domain in full (rest from reference TRBV5-1 and TRBJ1-4): KAGVTQTPRYLIKTRGQQVTLSCSPISGHRSVSWYQQTPGQGLQFLFEYFSETQRNKGNFPGRFSGRQFSNSRSEMNVSTLELGDSALYLCASSLGRGNEKLFFGSGTQLSVL.

The CDR3 region is CASSRDRPSYEQYF. The CDR3 nucleotides are TGTGCCAGCAGCCGGGACAGGCCTTCTTACGAGCAGTACTTC. The chain links TRBV6-5 to TRBJ2-7; 8 bases agree with TRBD1. The J segment lost 4 bases and the V segment lost 6 bases, leaving 8 bases of the junction unmatched. Germline CDR1 is MNHEY and CDR2 is SVGAGI. This CDR3 comprises 14 residues.

This clone was seen just once. The V gene is TRBV29-1, the J gene TRBJ2-1, with 11 nucleotides matching TRBD1. This CDR3 region has 14 residues. J lost 1 base, V lost 4 bases, and 0 bases had no gene match. Germline CDR1 reads SQVTM; CDR2 reads ANQGSEA. The chain's CDR3 is CSVGDRGSYNEQFF. As DNA, the CDR3 is TGCAGCGTTGGGGACAGGGGGTCCTACAATGAGCAGTTCTTC.

The V call is TRBV11-2, the J call TRBJ1-1; 9 positions agree with TRBD1. Looked up from germline, CDR1 is SGHAT and CDR2 is FQNNGV. The CDR3 covers 15 residues. J gave up 4 bases and V 6 bases, and 9 bases lay outside the gene matches. This CDR3 is CASRSTGGLGTEAFF. CDR3 nucleotides: TGTGCCAGCAGGTCGACAGGGGGGCTAGGCACTGAAGCTTTCTTT.

This sequence joins TRBV4-3 and TRBJ2-5; the match to TRBD2 covers 7 bases. V lost 3 bases and J lost 2; bases outside the gene matches: 3. CDR3 length: 14 amino acids. Germline values: CDR1 LGHNA, CDR2 YSLEER. In DNA, the CDR3 is TGCGCCAGCAGCCAGGGGGGGGGACAAGAGACCCAGTACTTC. This translates into CASSQGGGQETQYF.

This chain uses TRBV30 with TRBJ1-4, with TRBD1 identical over 8 bases. This CDR3 is 18 amino acids long. CDR1 is GTSNPN, CDR2 SVGIG, per germline (reference sequence). Trimming cost V 0 bases and J 7 bases; bases outside gene matches: 16. CDR3 nucleotides: TGTGCCTGGAGTGTACATAAAGTAGGGAGAGACAGGGGTGAAAAACTGTTTTTT. Its translation: CAWSVHKVGRDRGEKLFF.

This clone occurred once. The chain links TRBV6-5 to TRBJ2-1; TRBD1 matches 9 bases. The CDR3 is made up of 15 amino acids. Germline V gene lookup returns CDR1 MNHEY and CDR2 SVGAGI. V trimming: 4 bases; J trimming: 3 bases; junction bases outside the gene matches: 4. Here the CDR3 reads CASSSPDRGYNEQFF. The CDR3, as DNA: TGTGCCAGCAGTTCACCGGACAGGGGCTACAATGAGCAGTTCTTC.

This chain joins TRBV4-3 and TRBJ1-2, with D tentatively TRBD1 (6 bases). Germline V gene lookup returns CDR1 LGHNA and CDR2 YSLEER. CDR3 length equals 16 residues. Trimming cost V 0 bases and J 3 bases, with 14 bases left between them. CDR3 protein: CASSQDRQQGDYGYTF. CDR3 coding DNA: TGCGCCAGCAGCCAAGATCGACAACAGGGAGACTATGGCTACACCTTC.

The rearrangement links TRBV6-6 to TRBJ1-1; weak D call: TRBD1 (5 bases). Germline V gene lookup returns CDR1 MNHNY and CDR2 SVGAGI (reference sequence). CDR3 size: 14 residues. The V end was cut by 6 bases, the J end by 1 base, with 12 bases between. In DNA form, the CDR3 reads TGTGCCAGCAGGGGGGGACCGCAGAACACTGAAGCTTTCTTT. This translates into CASRGGPQNTEAFF.

This clone was seen just once. V is TRBV27 and J is TRBJ2-1; the match to TRBD2 covers 13 bases. The junction had 0 bases not matched to a gene; V was cut back by 2 bases and J by 8 bases. Germline CDR1 MNHEY, CDR2 SMNVEV (reference sequence). The CDR3 has 14 amino acids. The CDR3 loop is CASSLGTSGDEQFF. The CDR3, as DNA: TGTGCCAGCAGTTTAGGGACTAGCGGGGATGAGCAGTTCTTC.

The genes are TRBV5-5 and TRBJ1-1; the D gene is possibly TRBD1 (5 bases). The CDR3 length is 11 residues. Germline V lookup: CDR1 SGHKS, CDR2 YYEKEE (reference sequence). V was trimmed by 2 bases and J by 7 bases, leaving 6 bases between them. The CDR3 DNA sequence: TGTGCCAGCAGCTTTAGGGGTGAAGCTTTCTTT. Amino acid sequence: CASSFRGEAFF.

V gene TRBV19 combines with J gene TRBJ2-7; D not certain. V lost 0 bases to trimming and J lost 0 bases, with 12 bases between them. Germline V gives CDR1 LNHDA, CDR2 SQIVND (reference sequence). This CDR3 has 16 residues. The CDR3 region has the DNA TGTGCCAGTAGTATAGATATCAGGCAGGCCTCCTACGAGCAGTACTTC. Translating it yields CASSIDIRQASYEQYF.

The gene calls are TRBV9 and TRBJ2-1, with D unresolved. Germline V gene lookup returns CDR1 SGDLS and CDR2 YYNGEE. The CDR3 sequence is 14 residues long. V dropped 0 bases and J dropped 3 bases, with 7 bases sitting between them. CDR3: CASSVGQNYNEQFF. In DNA form, the CDR3 reads TGTGCCAGCAGCGTAGGGCAGAACTACAATGAGCAGTTCTTC.

In its sample, this clone was seen once. As DNA, the CDR3 is TGCAGCGTGATAGGCCCAGGGTCGGCCGGGGAGCTGTTTTTT. Encoded protein: CSVIGPGSAGELFF. The chain employs TRBV29-1 and TRBJ2-2; D possibly corresponds to TRBD1 (5 bases). V gave up 6 bases and J gave up 6 bases, with 17 bases separating them. This CDR3 is built from 14 residues. Germline V gives CDR1 SQVTM, CDR2 ANQGSEA.

The CDR3 protein is CASSFPRAGGQNEQFF. CDR3 DNA: TGTGCCAGCAGCTTCCCCCGCGCAGGGGGCCAGAATGAGCAGTTCTTC. The rearrangement joins TRBV7-2 to TRBJ2-1; TRBD1 aligns across 8 bases. CDR1 is SGHTA, CDR2 FQGNSA, per germline. The CDR3 extends over 16 amino acids. With V trimmed by 3 bases and J by 7 bases, 11 bases remained unmatched. Based on the CDR3 plus reference TRBV7-2 and TRBJ2-1, the full variable domain is GAGVSQSPSNKVTEKGKDVELRCDPISGHTALYWYRQSLGQGLEFLIYFQGNSAPDKSGLPSDRFSAERTGGSVSTLTIQRTQQEDSAVYLCASSFPRAGGQNEQFFGPGTRLTVL.

The chain recombines TRBV15 with TRBJ1-1; D might be TRBD1 (5 bases). The CDR3 extends over 15 amino acids. V was cut by 1 base and J by 1 base, with 10 bases left in between. The germline V gene has CDR1 LNHNV and CDR2 YYDKDF (reference sequence). CDR3 loop: CATSRAGVANTEAFF. The CDR3, as DNA: TGTGCCACCAGCAGAGCGGGGGTTGCGAACACTGAAGCTTTCTTT.

This clone occurred a few times. The J gene is TRBJ1-1, the V gene TRBV5-8; D unclear. There are 11 residues in the CDR3. The germline V gene encodes CDR1 SGHTS and CDR2 YDEGEE. Trimming took 7 bases from V and 5 from J, leaving 9 bases between them. In DNA, the CDR3 is TGTGCCAGCGTTCCCAGAACTGAAGCTTTCTTT. It translates to CASVPRTEAFF.

V usage is TRBV25-1 and J usage is TRBJ2-3; 7 nucleotides agree with TRBD1. The V gene's germline CDR1 is MGHDK and CDR2 SYGVNS. This CDR3 region has 13 residues. V lost 5 bases, J lost 3 bases, and 2 bases stayed unmatched. The CDR3 here is CASSKTGTDTQYF. The CDR3 region has the DNA TGTGCCAGCAGTAAGACAGGGACAGATACGCAGTATTTT.

This chain connects TRBV5-1 to TRBJ2-1; tentative D call: TRBD1 (6 bases). CDR1 SGHRS and CDR2 YFSETQ come from the germline V gene. CDR3 length: 15 residues. The germline V and J ends were trimmed by 0 bases and 5 bases, with 12 bases remaining between them. The CDR3 sequence: CASSLAGTLNNEQFF. CDR3 nucleotide sequence: TGCGCCAGCAGCTTGGCCGGGACACTTAACAATGAGCAGTTCTTC.

J is TRBJ1-4 and V is TRBV4-3; 8 nucleotides agree with TRBD1. Germline V gives CDR1 LGHNA, CDR2 YSLEER. The CDR3 length is 14 residues. Trimming cost V 2 bases and J 6 bases; bases outside gene matches: 2. The CDR3 loop reads CASSQRQGYEKLFF. DNA of the CDR3: TGCGCCAGCAGCCAACGACAGGGGTATGAAAAACTGTTTTTT.

The V gene is TRBV29-1, the J gene TRBJ1-5, with 11 bases fitting TRBD1. The CDR3 runs to 15 residues. V lost 4 bases, J lost 5 bases, and 7 bases stayed unmatched. From germline, CDR1 is SQVTM and CDR2 ANQGSEA. As DNA, the CDR3 is TGCAGCGTTGCAATGGGACAGGGGGTGGATCAGCCCCAGCATTTT. It yields the protein CSVAMGQGVDQPQHF.

The chain combines TRBV7-2 with TRBJ2-5, with D maybe TRBD2 (7 bases). Germline V gene sequence: CDR1 SGHTA, CDR2 FQGNSA. The CDR3 covers 15 residues. The V end was cut by 4 bases, the J end by 0 bases, with 12 bases between. CDR3 in DNA: TGTGCCAGCAGCTGGGGGGGGCAGAACCAAGAGACCCAGTACTTC. Amino acids: CASSWGGQNQETQYF.